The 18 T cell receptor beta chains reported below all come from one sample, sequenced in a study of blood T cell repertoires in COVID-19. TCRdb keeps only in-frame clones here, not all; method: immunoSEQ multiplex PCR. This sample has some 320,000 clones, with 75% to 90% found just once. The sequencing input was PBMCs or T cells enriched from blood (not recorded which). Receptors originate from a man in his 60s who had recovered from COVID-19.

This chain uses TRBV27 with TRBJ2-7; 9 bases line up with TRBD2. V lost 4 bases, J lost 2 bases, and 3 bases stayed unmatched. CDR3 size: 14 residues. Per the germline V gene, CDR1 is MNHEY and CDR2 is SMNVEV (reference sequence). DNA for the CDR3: TGTGCCAGCAGTTGGGCGGGAGGGCCCTACGAGCAGTACTTC. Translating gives CASSWAGGPYEQYF.

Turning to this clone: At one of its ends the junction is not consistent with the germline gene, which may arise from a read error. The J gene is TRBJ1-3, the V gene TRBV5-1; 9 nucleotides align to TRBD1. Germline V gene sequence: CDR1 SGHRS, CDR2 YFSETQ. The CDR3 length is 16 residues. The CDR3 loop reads CASSSSTGGSGSTIYF. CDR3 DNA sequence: TGCGCCAGCAGCTCATCGACAGGGGGTTCAGGAAGCACCATATATTTT.

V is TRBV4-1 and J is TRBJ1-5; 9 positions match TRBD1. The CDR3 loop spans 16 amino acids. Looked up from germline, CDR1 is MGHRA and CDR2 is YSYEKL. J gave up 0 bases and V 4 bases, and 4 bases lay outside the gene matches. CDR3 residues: CASSPGTGNSNQPQHF. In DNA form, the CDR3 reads TGCGCCAGCAGCCCCGGGACAGGGAATAGCAATCAGCCCCAGCATTTT.

The chain's CDR3 is CASTLRLSASPETQYF. The CDR3 nucleotides read TGCGCCAGCACCCTCAGATTGAGCGCATCTCCAGAGACCCAGTACTTC. The V call is TRBV4-1, the J call TRBJ2-5; D gene ambiguous. The CDR3 consists of 16 residues. Germline lookup yields CDR1 MGHRA and CDR2 YSYEKL. V dropped 7 bases and J dropped 4 bases, with 22 bases sitting between them.

The CDR3 bases are TGTGCCAGCAGCTTGACTGATAATTCACCCCTCCACTTT. As protein: CASSLTDNSPLHF. This chain uses TRBV5-6 with TRBJ1-6, with D unresolved. Trimming shortened V by 1 base and J by 5 bases, and 4 bases separated the two germline ends. The CDR3 runs to 13 residues. Germline CDR1 reads SGHDT; CDR2 reads YYEEEE. The entire variable domain, with the rest obtained from reference TRBV5-6 and TRBJ1-6, is as follows: DAGVTQSPTHLIKTRGQQVTLRCSPKSGHDTVSWYQQALGQGPQFIFQYYEEEERQRGNFPDRFSGHQFPNYSSELNVNALLLGDSALYLCASSLTDNSPLHFGNGTRLTVT.

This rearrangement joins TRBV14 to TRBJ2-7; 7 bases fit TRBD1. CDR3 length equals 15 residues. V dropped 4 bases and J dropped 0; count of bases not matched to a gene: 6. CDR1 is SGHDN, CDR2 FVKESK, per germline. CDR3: CASSLQTGISYEQYF. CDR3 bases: TGTGCCAGCAGCCTCCAGACAGGGATCTCCTACGAGCAGTACTTC.

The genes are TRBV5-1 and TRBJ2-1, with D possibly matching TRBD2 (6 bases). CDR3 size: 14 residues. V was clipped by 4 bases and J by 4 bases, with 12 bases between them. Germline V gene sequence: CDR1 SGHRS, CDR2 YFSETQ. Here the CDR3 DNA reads TGCGCCAGCAGCCCGGAGGGGACTTACAATGAGCAGTTCTTC. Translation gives CASSPEGTYNEQFF.

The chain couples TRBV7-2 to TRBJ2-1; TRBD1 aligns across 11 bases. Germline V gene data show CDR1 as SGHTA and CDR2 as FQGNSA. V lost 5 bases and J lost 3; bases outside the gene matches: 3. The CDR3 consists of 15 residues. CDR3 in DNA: TGTGCCAGCAGCCGGACAGGGGGCCGCTACAATGAGCAGTTCTTC. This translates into CASSRTGGRYNEQFF.

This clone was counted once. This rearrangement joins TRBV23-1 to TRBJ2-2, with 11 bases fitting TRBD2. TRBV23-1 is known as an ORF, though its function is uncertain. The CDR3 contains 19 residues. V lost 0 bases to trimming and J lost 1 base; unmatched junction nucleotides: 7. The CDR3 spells CASSQSRLAGRKNTGELFF. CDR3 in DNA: TGCGCCAGCAGTCAATCCCGACTAGCGGGAAGGAAGAACACCGGGGAGCTGTTTTTT.

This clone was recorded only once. The DNA for the CDR3 is TGTGCCATCAGTGATTCAGATAGCAATCAGCCCCAGCATTTT. It is translated as CAISDSDSNQPQHF. The V and J genes are TRBV10-3 and TRBJ1-5, with D unresolved. The V end lost 3 bases, the J end lost 0 bases, and 6 bases lay between the germline ends. The CDR3 is 14 residues long. Germline CDR1 and CDR2: ENHRY and SYGVKD.

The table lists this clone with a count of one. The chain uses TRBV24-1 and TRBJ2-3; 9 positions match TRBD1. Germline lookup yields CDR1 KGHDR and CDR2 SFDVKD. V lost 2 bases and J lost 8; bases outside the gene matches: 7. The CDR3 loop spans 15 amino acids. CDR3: CATSDSDRGAGTQYF. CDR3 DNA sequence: TGTGCCACCAGTGATTCCGACAGGGGGGCTGGTACGCAGTATTTT.

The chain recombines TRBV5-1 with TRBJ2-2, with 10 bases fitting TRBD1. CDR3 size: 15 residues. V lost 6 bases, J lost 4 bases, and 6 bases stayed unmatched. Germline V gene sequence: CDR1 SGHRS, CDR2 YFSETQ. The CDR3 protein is CASTSGTGATGELFF. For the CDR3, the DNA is TGCGCCAGCACCTCTGGGACAGGGGCCACCGGGGAGCTGTTTTTT. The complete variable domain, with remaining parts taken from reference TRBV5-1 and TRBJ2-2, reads KAGVTQTPRYLIKTRGQQVTLSCSPISGHRSVSWYQQTPGQGLQFLFEYFSETQRNKGNFPGRFSGRQFSNSRSEMNVSTLELGDSALYLCASTSGTGATGELFFGEGSRLTVL.

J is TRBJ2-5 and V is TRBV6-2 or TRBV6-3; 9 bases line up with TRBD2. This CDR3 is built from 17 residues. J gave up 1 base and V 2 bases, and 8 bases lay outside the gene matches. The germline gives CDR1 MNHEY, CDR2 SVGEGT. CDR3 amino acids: CASSYRLAGLVQETQYF. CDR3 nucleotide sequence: TGTGCCAGCAGTTACAGGCTAGCGGGACTCGTCCAAGAGACCCAGTACTTC.

In nucleotides, the CDR3 is TGCGCCAGCAGCTTGGTAGCGGGAGGGGGGAATGAGCAGTTCTTC. It translates to CASSLVAGGGNEQFF. The chain uses TRBV5-1 and TRBJ2-1, with 11 bases fitting TRBD2. With V trimmed by 0 bases and J by 7 bases, 3 bases remained unmatched. CDR1 is SGHRS, CDR2 YFSETQ, per germline. The CDR3 extends over 15 amino acids.

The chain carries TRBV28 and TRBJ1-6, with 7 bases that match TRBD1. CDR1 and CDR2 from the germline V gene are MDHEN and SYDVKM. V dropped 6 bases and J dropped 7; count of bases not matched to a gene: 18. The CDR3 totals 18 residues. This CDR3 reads CASSLRPGRGFWNSPLHF. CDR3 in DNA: TGTGCCAGCAGCTTGCGTCCGGGCAGGGGGTTTTGGAATTCACCCCTCCACTTT.

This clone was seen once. In nucleotides, the CDR3 is TGTGCCAGCAGTGAACTAGCGGGAGGGATCTACGAGCAGTACTTC. The encoded protein is CASSELAGGIYEQYF. V gene TRBV2 combines with J gene TRBJ2-7, with TRBD2 matching 12 bases. This CDR3 region has 15 residues. After removal of 2 bases from V and 3 bases from J, the junction contained 2 bases not matched to a gene. CDR1 and CDR2 (germline): SNHLY, FYNNEI.

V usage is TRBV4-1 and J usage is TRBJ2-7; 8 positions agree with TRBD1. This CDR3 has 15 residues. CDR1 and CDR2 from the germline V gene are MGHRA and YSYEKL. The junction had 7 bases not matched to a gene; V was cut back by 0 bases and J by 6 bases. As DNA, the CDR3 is TGCGCCAGCAGCCAAGAGGGCAGGGGGCGGGGCGAGCAGTACTTC. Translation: CASSQEGRGRGEQYF.

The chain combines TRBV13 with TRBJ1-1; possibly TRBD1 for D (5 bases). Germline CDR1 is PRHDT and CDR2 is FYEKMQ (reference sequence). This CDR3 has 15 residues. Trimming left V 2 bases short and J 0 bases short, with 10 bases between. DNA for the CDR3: TGTGCCAGCAGCTTAAGACAGACTTTGAACACTGAAGCTTTCTTT. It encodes CASSLRQTLNTEAFF.